This TCR beta chain appears in the sequencing data of a study of technical replicates of blood from a handful of donors. The protocol was immunoSEQ multiplex PCR, while the TCRdb copy is restricted to in-frame clones and leaves out a portion. The profile shows tens of thousands of clones, 95% to 98% of them singletons. Germline values: CDR1 SGHRS, CDR2 YFSETQ. The length of the CDR3 is 15 residues. Trimming stripped 0 bases from V and 3 bases from J, with 12 bases between. The specimen sequenced was T cells isolated from PBMCs. The chain couples TRBV5-1 to TRBJ1-1, with D possibly being TRBD1 (6 bases). The TCR originated in a human donor in good health. Written as DNA, the CDR3 is TGCGCCAGCAGCTTGGAGGGCAGGGGTTACACTGAAGCTTTCTTT. Amino acids: CASSLEGRGYTEAFF.